This T cell receptor (beta chain) was sequenced in a study of blood T cells in healthy people across ages. Regarding the study as a whole: A strong correlation was found between TCR beta diversity and the percentage of naive T cells. The diversity estimates, figures obtained from one million T cells, were considered underestimates.

This CDR3 contains 17 residues. The J segment lost 6 bases and the V segment lost 2 bases, leaving 16 bases of the junction unmatched. CDR1 DFQATT and CDR2 SNEGSKA come from the germline V gene (reference sequence). Each individual donor underwent a draw of approximately 9.8 milliliters of peripheral blood. A few counts support this clonotype. Antigen: not known. A sample-barcoded 5' primer and a J-beta primer mix were used in a second PCR of roughly 7 to 11 cycles. Each sample yielded at least 3 million CDR3-containing paired-end reads. TCRdb itself ran the 5' RACE reads through MiXCR, one entry per CDR3 protein. The table shows about 1.6 million distinct CDR3 sequences, with roughly 32% occurring only once.

The sequencing sample was made of blood. The receptor's source is a woman aged 25 to 39 in good health. This sequence joins TRBV20-1 and TRBJ1-2; TRBD1 matches at 9 bases. CDR3 in amino acids: CSARTGTGSPISDGYTF. The CDR3 region has the DNA TGCAGTGCTAGAACGGGGACAGGGTCCCCTATTTCGGATGGCTACACCTTC.